These 3 T cell receptor beta chains came from one sample sequenced in a study of blood T cell repertoires in COVID-19. Measured with immunoSEQ multiplex PCR; TCRdb has only the in-frame clones, and not every one. The data hold 250,000 to 350,000 clones, with 90% observed a single time. The material sequenced was PBMCs or T cells enriched from blood (not recorded which). Receptors originate from a woman aged 18-30 years with acute COVID-19.

The gene calls are TRBV11-3 and TRBJ1-5, with D tentatively TRBD1 (6 bases). V lost 5 bases, J lost 4 bases, and 6 bases lay in between. Germline V CDR1 and CDR2: SGHNT, YENEEA. This CDR3 contains 12 residues. This CDR3 is CASSRGNQPQHF. In DNA form, the CDR3 reads TGTGCCAGCAGCAGGGGGAATCAGCCCCAGCATTTT.

J is TRBJ1-1 and V is TRBV2; TRBD1 matches at 8 bases. With 9 bases clipped from V and 3 bases from J, the junction kept 6 bases outside the gene matches. The CDR3 runs 13 residues. Germline values: CDR1 SNHLY, CDR2 FYNNEI. Here the CDR3 reads CARVGQGHTEAFF. CDR3 coding DNA: TGTGCCAGAGTCGGACAGGGTCACACTGAAGCTTTCTTT.

The rearrangement links TRBV5-1 to TRBJ2-3; 7 nucleotides match TRBD2. CDR1 is SGHRS and CDR2 is YFSETQ in the germline V gene. After removal of 0 bases from V and 2 bases from J, the junction contained 6 bases not matched to a gene. The CDR3 extends over 16 amino acids. CDR3 nucleotide sequence: TGCGCCAGCAGCTTGGGGGGAGGGACGGACACAGATACGCAGTATTTT. Protein: CASSLGGGTDTDTQYF.